The TCR beta chain described here comes from a study of CD8 T cells in ankylosing spondylitis. This clonotype was seen at least ten times. Its antigen is unidentified. The CDR3 has 13 residues. The germline V gene encodes CDR1 SGHTA and CDR2 FQGNSA. V shed 5 bases, J shed 10 bases, and the junction held 10 bases outside the gene matches. Study-wide results and limits: A TCR beta motif of roughly 8 highly homologous variants appeared characteristic of ankylosing spondylitis blood. The study looked at matched synovial fluid samples from ankylosing spondylitis patients. Disease-linked clones were reported to be significantly enriched there. Disease-linked clones displayed a CD8+ phenotype and appeared relatively rarely in peripheral blood. Earlier literature documents some of the motif variants in reactive arthritis synovial fluid and blood.

Libraries for TCR beta were made by quantitative 5'-RACE with molecular barcodes. In TCRdb, the 5' RACE reads were re-called with MiXCR into one record per CDR3 protein. This repertoire shows fewer than 550,000 distinct CDR3 sequences, about 5.4% found once; its top ten account for around 3.5%. The sequenced sample consisted of blood, either unsorted or a sorted T cell fraction (not recorded which). The rearrangement uses TRBV7-2 and TRBJ1-1; the match to TRBD1 covers 7 bases. This TCR derives from a male donor with ankylosing spondylitis. CDR3 in DNA: TGTGCCAGCAGCCCTCGACAGGGAAGGGGAGCTTTCTTT. It specifies CASSPRQGRGAFF.